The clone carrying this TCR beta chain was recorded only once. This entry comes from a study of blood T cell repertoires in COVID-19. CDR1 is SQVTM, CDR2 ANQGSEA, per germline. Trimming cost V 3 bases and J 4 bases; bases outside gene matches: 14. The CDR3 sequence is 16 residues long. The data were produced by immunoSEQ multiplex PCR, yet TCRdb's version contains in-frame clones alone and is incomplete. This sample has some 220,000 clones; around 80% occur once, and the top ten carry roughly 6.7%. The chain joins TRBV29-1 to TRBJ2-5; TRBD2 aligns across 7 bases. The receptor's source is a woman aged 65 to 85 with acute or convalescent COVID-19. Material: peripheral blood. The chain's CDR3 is CSVDLLEAGNRETQYF. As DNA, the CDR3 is TGCAGCGTTGATCTCCTGGAAGCGGGGAATAGAGAGACCCAGTACTTC.